The entry that follows covers one TCR beta chain sequence. V gave up 9 bases and J gave up 3 bases; unmatched junction bases: 7. Germline CDR1 reads ENHRY; CDR2 reads SYGVKD. The CDR3 runs 13 residues. The data were taken from a study of blood T cell repertoires in COVID-19. Looking at the study overall: The samples span acute and convalescent COVID-19 from the United States, Italy and Spain.

The protocol was immunoSEQ multiplex PCR, while the TCRdb copy is restricted to in-frame clones and leaves out a portion. The sample lists around 200,000 clones, approximately 87% occurring once. Sequences were obtained from PBMCs or T cells enriched from blood (not recorded which). This receptor was obtained from a woman in her 50s in a cohort exposed to, infected with or recovered from COVID-19 (not recorded which). V gene TRBV10-3 combines with J gene TRBJ1-2; 7 nucleotides align to TRBD1. The CDR3 DNA follows: TGTGCCATTACACAGGGGACCTACTATGGCTACACCTTC. Amino acids: CAITQGTYYGYTF.